The entry below describes one T cell receptor beta chain. The sample holds other DNA sequences that translate to the same CDR3. V lost 0 bases and J 6 bases, leaving 6 bases between the germline ends. Germline V gene data show CDR1 as LNHNV and CDR2 as YYDKDF (reference sequence). This CDR3 contains 13 residues. This sample was taken from a study of T cell clones after liver transplantation. Study information: Until 12-24 months post-transplant, subjects got standard immunosuppression and no induction.

Generated by immunoSEQ multiplex PCR, the TCRdb table keeps only in-frame clones and is missing some. The sample lists tens of thousands of clones, over 80% occurring once. The chain employs TRBV15 and TRBJ2-1; D is undetermined. This TCR was sampled from a human patient who received a liver transplant. Some of the T cells might come from the graft donor. Sequences were derived from CD4+ T cells from blood, sampled at the 22-month timepoint. For the CDR3, the DNA is TGTGCCACCAGCAGAGATCTAGGCAATGAGCAGTTCTTC. It specifies CATSRDLGNEQFF. Complete variable domain (other parts from reference TRBV15 and TRBJ2-1): DAMVIQNPRYQVTQFGKPVTLSCSQTLNHNVMYWYQQKSSQAPKLLFHYYDKDFNNEADTPDNFQSRRPNTSFCFLDIRSPGLGDTAMYLCATSRDLGNEQFFGPGTRLTVL.